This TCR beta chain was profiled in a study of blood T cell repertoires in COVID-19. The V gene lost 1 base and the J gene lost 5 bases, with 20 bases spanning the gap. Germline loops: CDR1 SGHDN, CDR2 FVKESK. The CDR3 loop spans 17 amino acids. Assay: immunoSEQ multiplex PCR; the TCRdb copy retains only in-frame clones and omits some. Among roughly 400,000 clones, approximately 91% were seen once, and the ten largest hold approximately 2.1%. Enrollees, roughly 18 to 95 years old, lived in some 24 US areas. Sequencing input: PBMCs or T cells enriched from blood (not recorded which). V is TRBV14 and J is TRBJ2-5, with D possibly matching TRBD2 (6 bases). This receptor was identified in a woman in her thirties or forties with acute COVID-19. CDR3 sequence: CASSQGTTPAGRETQYF. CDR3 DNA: TGTGCCAGCAGCCAAGGCACCACCCCCGCGGGGAGGGAGACCCAGTACTTC. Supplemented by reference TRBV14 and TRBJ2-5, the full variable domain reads EAGVTQFPSHSVIEKGQTVTLRCDPISGHDNLYWYRRVMGKEIKFLLHFVKESKQDESGMPNNRFLAERTGGTYSTLKVQPAELEDSGVYFCASSQGTTPAGRETQYFGPGTRLLVL.